This record concerns one T cell receptor (beta chain) sequence. What it recognizes is unknown. This entry belongs to a study of T cell responses to AZD1222 COVID-19 vaccine. Across the whole study: Pooled samples include second doses given at about 4 or 12 weeks.

The data were produced by immunoSEQ multiplex PCR, yet TCRdb's version contains in-frame clones alone and is incomplete. The repertoire holds 95,000 to 150,000 clones, with less than 90% as singletons. Study findings and constraints: The study identified only six AZD1222 recipients as seropositive at baseline. Nearly half of the spike-specific TCRs reportedly recognize variant regions that carry no mutations. Vaccination with two AZD1222 doses was followed by a rise in Spike-specific TCR breadth and depth.

CDR3 length: 18 amino acids. The V segment lost 1 base and the J segment 7 bases; nucleotides outside the gene matches: 18. Germline loops: CDR1 SGHTA, CDR2 FQGNSA. The TCR sequence derives from an adult in good health. V usage is TRBV7-2 and J usage is TRBJ1-1; TRBD1 matches at 7 bases. The sample in question was peripheral blood, obtained on day 0 of AZD1222 vaccination. In DNA, the CDR3 is TGTGCCAGCAGCTTAGTAGAGACCCGCCCCGGGACAGCAATTGAAGCTTTCTTT. Translating it yields CASSLVETRPGTAIEAFF.